This T cell receptor (beta chain) derives from a study of naive and memory T cell subsets. An equimolar mix of two oligonucleotides served as the beta constant-region primer for TRBC1 and TRBC2. Nested alpha and beta constant-region primers with the SP2 primer drove four PCR rounds on ligated cDNA. A 12-nucleotide UMI and the SP2 primer were added to the cDNA 3' end by oligonucleotide ligation. TCRdb reanalysed the UMI-ligation and nested PCR reads using MiXCR and keeps one entry per CDR3 protein. Of roughly 97,000 distinct CDR3 sequences listed, about 14% were seen once; the top ten hold around 3%. Cells stained for CD3, CD4, CD8, CD45RA, CD27 and viability were sorted into four CD45RA/CD27 subsets. A remark on this clonotype: No antigen is known for it.

Study outcomes and limitations: From naive to CM, EM and EMRA, diversity decreased and Gini increased. A clonotype means one alpha or beta sequence, not an alpha/beta pair. Especially in CD8 cells, naive repertoires contained a few larger clonotypes, possibly CD45RA-re-expressing memory cells.

Germline V gene sequence: CDR1 KGHDR, CDR2 SFDVKD. The V gene lost 0 bases and the J gene lost 1 base, with 8 bases spanning the gap. This CDR3 spans 16 amino acids. The source of this sequence is a human donor in good health. Specimen: naive CD8+ T cells from blood. The chain joins TRBV24-1 to TRBJ2-2, with no clear D. The CDR3 is CATSDLFPGNTGELFF. CDR3 DNA: TGTGCCACCAGTGATTTGTTTCCAGGGAACACCGGGGAGCTGTTTTTT.